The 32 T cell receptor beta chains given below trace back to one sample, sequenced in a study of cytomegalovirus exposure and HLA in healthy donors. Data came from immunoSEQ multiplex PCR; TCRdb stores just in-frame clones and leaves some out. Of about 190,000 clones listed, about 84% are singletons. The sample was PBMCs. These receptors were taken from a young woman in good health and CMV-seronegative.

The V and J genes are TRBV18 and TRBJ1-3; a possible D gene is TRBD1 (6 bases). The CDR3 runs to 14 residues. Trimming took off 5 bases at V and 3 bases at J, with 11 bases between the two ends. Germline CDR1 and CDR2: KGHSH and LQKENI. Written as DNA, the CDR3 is TGTGCCAGCTCATCGACAGGAGATGGAAACACCATATATTTT. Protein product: CASSSTGDGNTIYF. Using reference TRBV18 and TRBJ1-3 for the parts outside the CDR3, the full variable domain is NAGVMQNPRHLVRRRGQEARLRCSPMKGHSHVYWYRQLPEEGLKFMVYLQKENIIDESGMPKERFSAEFPKEGPSILRIQQVVRGDSAAYFCASSSTGDGNTIYFGEGSWLTVV.

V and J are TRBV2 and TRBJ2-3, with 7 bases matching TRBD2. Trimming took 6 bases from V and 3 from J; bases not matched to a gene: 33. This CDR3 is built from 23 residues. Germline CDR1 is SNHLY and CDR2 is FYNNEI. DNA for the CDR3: TGTGCCAGCAGCGAATCTAGCGGATACAGATACGCATCACAATGGGCGGATACAGATACGCAGTATTTT. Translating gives CASSESSGYRYASQWADTDTQYF. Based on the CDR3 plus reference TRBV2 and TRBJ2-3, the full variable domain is EPEVTQTPSHQVTQMGQEVILRCVPISNHLYFYWYRQILGQKVEFLVSFYNNEISEKSEIFDDQFSVERPDGSNFTLKIRSTKLEDSAMYFCASSESSGYRYASQWADTDTQYFGPGTRLTVL.

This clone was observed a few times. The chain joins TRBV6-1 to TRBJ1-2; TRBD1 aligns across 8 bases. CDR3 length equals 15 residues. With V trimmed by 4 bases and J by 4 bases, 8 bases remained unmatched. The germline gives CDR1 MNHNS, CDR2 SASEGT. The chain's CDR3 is CASSGNSGGGYGYTF. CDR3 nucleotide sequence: TGTGCCAGCAGTGGAAATTCAGGGGGCGGCTATGGCTACACCTTC.

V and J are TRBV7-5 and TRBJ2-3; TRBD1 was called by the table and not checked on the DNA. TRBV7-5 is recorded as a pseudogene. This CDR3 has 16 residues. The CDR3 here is CVRSPRWDRGTDTQYF. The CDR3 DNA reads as TGTGTCAGAAGCCCCCGGTGGGACAGGGGCACAGATACGCAGTATTTT.

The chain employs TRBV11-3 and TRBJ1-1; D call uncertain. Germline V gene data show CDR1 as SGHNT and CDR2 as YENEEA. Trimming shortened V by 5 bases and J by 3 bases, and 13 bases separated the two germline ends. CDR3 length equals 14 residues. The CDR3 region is CASSRRSGDTEAFF. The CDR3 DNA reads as TGTGCCAGCAGCCGCAGGTCCGGGGACACTGAAGCTTTCTTT.

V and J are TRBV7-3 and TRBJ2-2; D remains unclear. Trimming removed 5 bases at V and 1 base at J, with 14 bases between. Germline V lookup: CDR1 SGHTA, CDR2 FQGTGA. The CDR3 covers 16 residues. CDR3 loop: CASSPADLMNTGELFF. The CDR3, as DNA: TGTGCCAGCAGCCCAGCCGACTTAATGAACACCGGGGAGCTGTTTTTT.

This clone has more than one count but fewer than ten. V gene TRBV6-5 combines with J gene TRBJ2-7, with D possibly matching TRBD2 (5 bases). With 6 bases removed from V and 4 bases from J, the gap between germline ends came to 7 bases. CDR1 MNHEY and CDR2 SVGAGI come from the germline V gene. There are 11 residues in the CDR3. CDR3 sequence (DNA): TGTGCCAGCAGCGAGGGATACGAGCAGTACTTC. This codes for CASSEGYEQYF.

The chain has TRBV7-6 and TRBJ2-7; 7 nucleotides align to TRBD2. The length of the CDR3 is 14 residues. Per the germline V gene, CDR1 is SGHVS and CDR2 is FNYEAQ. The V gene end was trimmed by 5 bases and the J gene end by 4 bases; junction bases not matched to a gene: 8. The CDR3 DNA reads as TGTGCCAGCAGCCCCCTTGGCGGGGGTTACGAGCAGTACTTC. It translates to CASSPLGGGYEQYF.

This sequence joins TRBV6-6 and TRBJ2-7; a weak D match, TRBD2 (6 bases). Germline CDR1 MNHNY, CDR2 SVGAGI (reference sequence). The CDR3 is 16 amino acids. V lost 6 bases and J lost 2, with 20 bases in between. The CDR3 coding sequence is TGTGCCAGCAGGTCGGGGGTGAATTACGGAACCTACGAGCAGTACTTC. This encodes CASRSGVNYGTYEQYF.

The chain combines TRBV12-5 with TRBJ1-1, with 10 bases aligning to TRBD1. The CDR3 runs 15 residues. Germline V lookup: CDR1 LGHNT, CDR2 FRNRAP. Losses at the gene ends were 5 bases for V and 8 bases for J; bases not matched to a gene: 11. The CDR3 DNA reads TGTGCTAGTGGTCCCAATCGAGGGACAGGGGAGGAAGCTTTCTTT. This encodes CASGPNRGTGEEAFF. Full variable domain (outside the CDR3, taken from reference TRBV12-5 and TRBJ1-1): DARVTQTPRHKVTEMGQEVTMRCQPILGHNTVFWYRQTMMQGLELLAYFRNRAPLDDSGMPKDRFSAEMPDATLATLKIQPSEPRDSAVYFCASGPNRGTGEEAFFGQGTRLTVV.

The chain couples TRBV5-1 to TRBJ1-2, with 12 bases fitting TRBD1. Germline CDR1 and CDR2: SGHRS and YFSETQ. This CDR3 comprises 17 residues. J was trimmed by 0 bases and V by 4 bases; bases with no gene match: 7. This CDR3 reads CASSPRDRGPPNYGYTF. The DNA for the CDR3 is TGCGCCAGCAGCCCTAGGGACAGGGGGCCTCCTAACTATGGCTACACCTTC.

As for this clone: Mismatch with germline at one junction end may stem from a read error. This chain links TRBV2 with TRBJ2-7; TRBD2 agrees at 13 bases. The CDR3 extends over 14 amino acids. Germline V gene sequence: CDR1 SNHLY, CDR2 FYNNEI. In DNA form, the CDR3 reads TGTGCCAGCAGTGAAGCGGAACTAGCGGGAGGGCAAGGGTTC. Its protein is CASSEAELAGGQGF.

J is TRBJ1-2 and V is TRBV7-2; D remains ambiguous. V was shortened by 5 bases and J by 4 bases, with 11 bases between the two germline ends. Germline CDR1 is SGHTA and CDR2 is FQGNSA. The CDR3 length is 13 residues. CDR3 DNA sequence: TGTGCCAGCAGCCCACAGACTATCTATGGCTACACCTTC. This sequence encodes CASSPQTIYGYTF.

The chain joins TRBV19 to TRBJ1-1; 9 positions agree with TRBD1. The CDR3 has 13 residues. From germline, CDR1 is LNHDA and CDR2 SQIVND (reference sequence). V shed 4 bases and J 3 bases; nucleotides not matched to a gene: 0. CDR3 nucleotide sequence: TGTGCCAGTAGTAGACAGGGGGACACTGAAGCTTTCTTT. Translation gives CASSRQGDTEAFF.

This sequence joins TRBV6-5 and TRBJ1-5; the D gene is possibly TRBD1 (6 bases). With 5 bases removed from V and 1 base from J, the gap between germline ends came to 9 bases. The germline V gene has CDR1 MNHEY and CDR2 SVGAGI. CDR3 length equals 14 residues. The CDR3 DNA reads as TGTGCCAGCAGTGAGACAGGCAGCAATCAGCCCCAGCATTTT. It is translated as CASSETGSNQPQHF.

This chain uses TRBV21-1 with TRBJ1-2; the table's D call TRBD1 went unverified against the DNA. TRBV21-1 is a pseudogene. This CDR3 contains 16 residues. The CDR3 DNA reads TGTGCCAGCAGCAAAGAGGTGGGACAGGGGCCCTCTGGCTACACCTTC. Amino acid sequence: CASSKEVGQGPSGYTF.

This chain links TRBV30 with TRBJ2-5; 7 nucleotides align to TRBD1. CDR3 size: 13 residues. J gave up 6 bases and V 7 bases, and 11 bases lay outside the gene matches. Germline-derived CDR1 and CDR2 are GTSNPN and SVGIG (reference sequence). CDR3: CAFAGGYGQTQYF. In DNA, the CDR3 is TGTGCCTTTGCAGGGGGATATGGGCAGACCCAGTACTTC.

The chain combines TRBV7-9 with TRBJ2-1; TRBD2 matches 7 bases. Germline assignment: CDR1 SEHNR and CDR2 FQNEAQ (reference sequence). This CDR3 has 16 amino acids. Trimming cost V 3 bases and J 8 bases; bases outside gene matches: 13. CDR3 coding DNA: TGTGCCAGCAGCTTGGGTGCGGGAGACTTCACCGATGAGCAGTTCTTC. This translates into CASSLGAGDFTDEQFF.

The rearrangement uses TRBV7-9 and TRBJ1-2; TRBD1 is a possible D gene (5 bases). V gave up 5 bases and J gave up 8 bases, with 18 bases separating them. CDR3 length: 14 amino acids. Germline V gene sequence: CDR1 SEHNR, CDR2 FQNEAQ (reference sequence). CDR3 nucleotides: TGTGCCAGCAGCCCCGACAGAACCTTGGGAGGCTACACCTTC. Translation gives CASSPDRTLGGYTF.

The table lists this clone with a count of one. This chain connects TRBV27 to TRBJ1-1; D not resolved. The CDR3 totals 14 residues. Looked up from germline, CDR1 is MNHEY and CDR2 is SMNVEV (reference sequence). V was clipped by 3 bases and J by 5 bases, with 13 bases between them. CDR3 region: CASSFLARGTEAFF. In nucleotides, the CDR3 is TGTGCCAGCAGTTTTCTGGCACGAGGGACTGAAGCTTTCTTT.

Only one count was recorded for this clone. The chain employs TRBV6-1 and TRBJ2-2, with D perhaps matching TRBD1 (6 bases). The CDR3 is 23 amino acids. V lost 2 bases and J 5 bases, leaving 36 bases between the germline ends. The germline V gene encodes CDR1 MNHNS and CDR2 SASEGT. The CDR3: CASSERKINIVDSNTYLTGELFF. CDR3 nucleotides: TGTGCCAGCAGTGAAAGGAAAATAAACATCGTGGACAGCAATACATATCTGACCGGGGAGCTGTTTTTT.

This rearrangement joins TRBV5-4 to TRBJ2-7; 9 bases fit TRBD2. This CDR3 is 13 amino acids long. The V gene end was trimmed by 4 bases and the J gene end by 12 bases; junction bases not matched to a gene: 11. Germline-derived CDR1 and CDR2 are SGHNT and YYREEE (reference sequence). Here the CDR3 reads CASSTWRTSEMYF. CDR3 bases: TGTGCCAGCAGCACCTGGAGGACTAGCGAAATGTACTTC.

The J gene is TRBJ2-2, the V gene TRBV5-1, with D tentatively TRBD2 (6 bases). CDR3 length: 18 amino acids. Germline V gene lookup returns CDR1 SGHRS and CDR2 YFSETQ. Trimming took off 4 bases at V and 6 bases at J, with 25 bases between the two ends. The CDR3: CASSGTTPQGGRAGELFF. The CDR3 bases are TGCGCCAGCAGCGGAACCACCCCCCAGGGAGGAAGGGCCGGGGAGCTGTTTTTT.

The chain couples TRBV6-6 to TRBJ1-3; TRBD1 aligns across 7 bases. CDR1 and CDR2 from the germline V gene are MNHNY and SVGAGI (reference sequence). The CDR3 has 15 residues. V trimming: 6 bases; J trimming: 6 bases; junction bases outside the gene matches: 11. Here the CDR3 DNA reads TGTGCCAGCAGACGCCTACAGGGGTTGGAAAACACCATATATTTT. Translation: CASRRLQGLENTIYF.

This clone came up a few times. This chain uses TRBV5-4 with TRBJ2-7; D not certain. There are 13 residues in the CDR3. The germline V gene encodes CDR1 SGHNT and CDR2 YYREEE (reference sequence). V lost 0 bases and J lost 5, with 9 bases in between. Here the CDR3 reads CASSLELVDEQYF. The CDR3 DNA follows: TGTGCCAGCAGCTTGGAGTTAGTGGACGAGCAGTACTTC.

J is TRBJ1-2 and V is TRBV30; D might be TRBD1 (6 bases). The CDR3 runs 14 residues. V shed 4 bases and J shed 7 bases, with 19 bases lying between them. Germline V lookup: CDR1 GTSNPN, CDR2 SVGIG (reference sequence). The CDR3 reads CAWMRGTRAGGYTF. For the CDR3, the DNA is TGTGCCTGGATGAGGGGGACCCGGGCGGGTGGCTACACCTTC. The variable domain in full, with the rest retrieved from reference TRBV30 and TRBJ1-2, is SQTIHQWPATLVQPVGSPLSLECTVEGTSNPNLYWYRQAAGRGLQLLFYSVGIGQISSEVPQNLSASRPQDRQFILSSKKLLLSDSGFYLCAWMRGTRAGGYTFGSGTRLTVV.

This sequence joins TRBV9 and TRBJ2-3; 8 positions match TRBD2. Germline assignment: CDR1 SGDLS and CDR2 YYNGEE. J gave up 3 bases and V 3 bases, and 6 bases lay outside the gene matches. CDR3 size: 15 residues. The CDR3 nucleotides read TGTGCCAGCAGCGCCGTACTAGCGGCGACAGATACGCAGTATTTT. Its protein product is CASSAVLAATDTQYF.

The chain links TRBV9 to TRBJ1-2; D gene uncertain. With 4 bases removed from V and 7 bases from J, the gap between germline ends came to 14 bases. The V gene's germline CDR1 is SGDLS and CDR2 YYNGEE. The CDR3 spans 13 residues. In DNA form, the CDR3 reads TGTGCCAGCAGCCCCATCCAGGCTGGTGGCTACACCTTC. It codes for CASSPIQAGGYTF.

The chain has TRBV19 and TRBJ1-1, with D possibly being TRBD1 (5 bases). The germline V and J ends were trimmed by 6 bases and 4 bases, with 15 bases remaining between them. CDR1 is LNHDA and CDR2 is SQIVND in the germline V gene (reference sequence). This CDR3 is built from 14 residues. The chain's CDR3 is CASSTRALSTEAFF. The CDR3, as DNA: TGTGCCAGTAGCACCAGGGCTTTAAGCACTGAAGCTTTCTTT.

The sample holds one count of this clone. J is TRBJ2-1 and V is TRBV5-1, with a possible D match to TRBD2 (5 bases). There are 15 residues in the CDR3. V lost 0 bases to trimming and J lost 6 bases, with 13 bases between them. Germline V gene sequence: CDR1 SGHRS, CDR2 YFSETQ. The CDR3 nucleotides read TGCGCCAGCAGCTTGGACGGGGTCCCGGTCAATGAGCAGTTCTTC. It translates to CASSLDGVPVNEQFF.

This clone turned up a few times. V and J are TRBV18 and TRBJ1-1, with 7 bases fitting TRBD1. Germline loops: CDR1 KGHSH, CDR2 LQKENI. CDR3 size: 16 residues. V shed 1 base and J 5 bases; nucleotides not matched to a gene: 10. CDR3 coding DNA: TGTGCCAGCTCACCACAGAGACAGGGAGTAGGAACTGAAGCTTTCTTT. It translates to CASSPQRQGVGTEAFF.

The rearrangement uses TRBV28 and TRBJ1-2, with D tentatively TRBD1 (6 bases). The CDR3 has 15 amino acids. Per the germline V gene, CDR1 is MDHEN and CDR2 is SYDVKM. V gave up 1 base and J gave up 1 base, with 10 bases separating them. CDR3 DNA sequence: TGTGCCAGCAGTTTATCCCGGACAGTTAACTATGGCTACACCTTC. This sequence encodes CASSLSRTVNYGYTF.